Below are 11 T cell receptor beta chains sequenced from a single sample in a study of blood T cell repertoires in COVID-19. The repertoire was sequenced with immunoSEQ multiplex PCR; TCRdb's copy has only in-frame clones and lacks some. The table has roughly 120,000 clones, about 85% seen once. Sequencing was done on a sample of peripheral blood. The receptors were sampled from a human donor in a cohort sampled during active COVID-19.

This chain joins TRBV28 and TRBJ2-3, with 7 positions matching TRBD1. Germline loops: CDR1 MDHEN, CDR2 SYDVKM. CDR3 length equals 15 residues. Trimming took 4 bases from V and 2 from J; bases not matched to a gene: 6. The CDR3 reads CASSYHRGITDTQYF. The CDR3 DNA reads as TGTGCCAGCAGTTACCACAGGGGAATCACAGATACGCAGTATTTT.

This sequence joins TRBV6-2 or TRBV6-3 and TRBJ1-4; D possibly corresponds to TRBD1 (5 bases). The CDR3 length is 17 residues. From germline, CDR1 is MNHEY and CDR2 SVGEGT. V was shortened by 2 bases and J by 3 bases, with 16 bases between the two germline ends. This CDR3 is CASSYMRGQPSNEKLFF. CDR3 coding DNA: TGTGCCAGCAGTTACATGCGTGGACAACCGTCTAATGAAAAACTGTTTTTT.

V is TRBV6-5 and J is TRBJ1-6; 9 bases align to TRBD1. This CDR3 is built from 15 residues. The germline V gene has CDR1 MNHEY and CDR2 SVGAGI. Trimming took 5 bases from V and 9 from J; bases not matched to a gene: 8. The CDR3 protein is CASSQTTGGSSPLHF. The DNA for the CDR3 is TGTGCCAGCAGTCAGACTACAGGGGGCAGTTCACCCCTCCACTTT.

V and J are TRBV5-6 and TRBJ2-5, with 9 bases aligning to TRBD1. The junction had 7 bases not matched to a gene; V was cut back by 2 bases and J by 5 bases. From germline, CDR1 is SGHDT and CDR2 YYEEEE. The length of the CDR3 is 15 residues. The CDR3 sequence is CASSLQGAIWETQYF. The CDR3 nucleotides read TGTGCCAGCAGCTTACAGGGGGCTATATGGGAGACCCAGTACTTC. Based on the CDR3 plus reference TRBV5-6 and TRBJ2-5, the full variable domain is DAGVTQSPTHLIKTRGQQVTLRCSPKSGHDTVSWYQQALGQGPQFIFQYYEEEERQRGNFPDRFSGHQFPNYSSELNVNALLLGDSALYLCASSLQGAIWETQYFGPGTRLLVL.

V usage is TRBV9 and J usage is TRBJ1-1; D gene uncertain. CDR1 is SGDLS and CDR2 is YYNGEE in the germline V gene. The ends were cut back, 2 bases at V and 2 bases at J, with 10 bases in the middle. The CDR3 has 14 amino acids. CDR3 residues: CASSVDILNTEAFF. The CDR3 nucleotides are TGTGCCAGCAGCGTCGACATTCTTAACACTGAAGCTTTCTTT.

The genes are TRBV7-8 and TRBJ1-4; 8 nucleotides agree with TRBD1. CDR1 SGHVS and CDR2 FQNEAQ come from the germline V gene. The CDR3 runs 14 residues. V lost 5 bases to trimming and J lost 7 bases; unmatched junction nucleotides: 6. The CDR3 sequence: CASSHGQGGEKLFF. The CDR3 DNA is TGTGCCAGCAGCCACGGACAGGGCGGTGAAAAACTGTTTTTT. The full variable domain, with the rest looked up from reference TRBV7-8 and TRBJ1-4, is GAGVSQSPRYKVAKRGQDVALRCDPISGHVSLFWYQQALGQGPEFLTYFQNEAQLDKSGLPSDRFFAERPEGSVSTLKIQRTQQEDSAVYLCASSHGQGGEKLFFGSGTQLSVL.

The chain links TRBV6-5 to TRBJ1-3; the D gene is possibly TRBD1 (5 bases). Germline V lookup: CDR1 MNHEY, CDR2 SVGAGI. V dropped 8 bases and J dropped 3 bases, with 8 bases sitting between them. The CDR3 covers 12 residues. This CDR3 reads CASSGIGNTIYF. The DNA for the CDR3 is TGTGCCAGCTCAGGGATTGGAAACACCATATATTTT.

This rearrangement joins TRBV9 to TRBJ2-2; maybe TRBD1 (5 bases). CDR3 size: 15 residues. V lost 4 bases to trimming and J lost 0 bases, with 10 bases between them. Germline CDR1 SGDLS, CDR2 YYNGEE. The CDR3 region is CASSLRAANTGELFF. Written as DNA, the CDR3 is TGTGCCAGCAGCCTCAGGGCTGCGAACACCGGGGAGCTGTTTTTT.

This clone was detected only once. The V call is TRBV7-8, the J call TRBJ2-2; D is possibly TRBD2 (5 bases). Germline V gene lookup returns CDR1 SGHVS and CDR2 FQNEAQ. This CDR3 has 15 residues. V gave up 6 bases and J gave up 0 bases, with 11 bases separating them. CDR3 DNA: TGTGCCAGCAGAGCTAGAGGGTCGAACACCGGGGAGCTGTTTTTT. Its protein product is CASRARGSNTGELFF.

This chain connects TRBV19 to TRBJ1-4; 7 nucleotides match TRBD1. The CDR3 has 13 amino acids. CDR1 and CDR2 (germline): LNHDA, SQIVND (reference sequence). V was pared by 6 bases and J by 8 bases, with 6 bases of the junction left unmatched. CDR3 bases: TGTGCCAGTAGAGGACAGGTTGAAGAAAAACTGTTTTTT. Residues: CASRGQVEEKLFF.

Here the CDR3 reads CASSPSGTNYGYTF. CDR3 DNA: TGTGCCAGCAGCCCGAGCGGAACTAACTATGGCTACACCTTC. The chain links TRBV9 to TRBJ1-2; D ambiguous. Germline V gene sequence: CDR1 SGDLS, CDR2 YYNGEE. Trimming took off 4 bases at V and 0 bases at J, with 10 bases between the two ends. The CDR3 sequence is 14 residues long.